The 2 T cell receptor beta chains in this list originate from one sample, sequenced in a study of blood T cell repertoires in COVID-19. The assay was immunoSEQ multiplex PCR, and TCRdb's table has in-frame clones only and misses some. The sample contains 95,000 to 150,000 clones, roughly four fifths of which appear only once. The sample was peripheral blood. The receptors here all came from a man under 40 with COVID-19, enrolled during active disease.

CDR3 DNA: TGTGCCAGTAGTATAATAGAGGGCCAAACTGAAGCTTTCTTT. The encoded protein is CASSIIEGQTEAFF. J is TRBJ1-1 and V is TRBV19; D is uncertain. V lost 2 bases and J 5 bases, leaving 12 bases between the germline ends. CDR3 length equals 14 residues. Germline CDR1 LNHDA, CDR2 SQIVND (reference sequence).

The J gene is TRBJ2-7, the V gene TRBV7-2, with 9 bases fitting TRBD1. V shed 0 bases, J shed 9 bases, and the junction held 15 bases outside the gene matches. Germline-derived CDR1 and CDR2 are SGHTA and FQGNSA. CDR3 length equals 17 residues. This CDR3 reads CASSLAMSGQGPMGQYF. CDR3 DNA sequence: TGTGCCAGCAGCTTAGCGATGAGTGGACAGGGGCCCATGGGGCAGTACTTC.